Here is one TCR beta chain with its context. Its antigen is not identified. The protocol was immunoSEQ multiplex PCR, while the TCRdb copy is restricted to in-frame clones and leaves out a portion. The sample has roughly 140,000 clones, about 91% seen once. The record originates from a study of T cell responses to AZD1222 COVID-19 vaccine. As for the study in general: Second-dose recipients at about 4 or about 12 weeks were treated as one pooled group.

Per germline, CDR1 MNHEY and CDR2 SMNVEV (reference sequence). With V trimmed by 3 bases and J by 11 bases, 13 bases remained unmatched. CDR3 size: 15 residues. General observations from the study: Most donors were white British, females outnumbered males, and clonal diversity was possibly underestimated. Regions left unmutated in variants are reportedly the target of nearly half of spike-specific TCRs. Spike was spanned by vaccine-associated CD4 TCRs, which were dominant at 160-218 and 743-854.

The clonotype originates from an adult in good health. The V and J genes are TRBV27 and TRBJ2-3; 8 bases are shared with TRBD2. The sample consisted of peripheral blood, taken on day 0 of AZD1222 vaccination. The chain's CDR3 is CASSLMAGGHVGQYF. In nucleotides, the CDR3 is TGTGCCAGCAGTTTGATGGCGGGGGGCCACGTTGGGCAGTATTTT.